This T cell receptor beta chain comes out of a study of response to subunit inactivated influenza vaccine. A single record per CDR3 protein comes from TCRdb applying MiXCR to the RT-PCR reads. This repertoire shows about 570,000 distinct CDR3 sequences, approximately 11% found once; its top ten account for approximately 11%. This CDR3 region has 13 residues. Germline CDR1 SGHTA, CDR2 FQGNSA. Trimming left V 3 bases short and J 2 bases short, with 8 bases between. General observations from the study: T cells newly recruited by each seasonal influenza vaccination are few, the authors suggested.

This clonotype was seen at least ten times. Its antigen is unidentified. The sample was also reused in another study, on T cells expressing NK-cell markers. That work states: 5'RACE template switching built TCR beta cDNA with unique molecular identifiers. It was sorted CD3+CD56+NKG2C+, CD3+CD56+NKG2C- and CD3+CD56-NKG2C+ T cells that supplied the TCR beta repertoires.

The genes are TRBV7-2 and TRBJ2-7; D assignment may be TRBD1 or TRBD2 (5 bases each). The receptor was derived from a man over 45 who received an inactivated influenza vaccine. Sequenced material: PBMCs from blood, taken on the day of vaccination. The CDR3 reads CASSFRGAYEQYF. Written as DNA, the CDR3 is TGTGCCAGCAGCTTCCGAGGGGCCTACGAGCAGTACTTC.